This T cell receptor beta chain came from a study of CD8+ T cells in alopecia areata. Study as a whole: Tofacitinib administration to treated patients was oral, at 5 to 10 mg twice daily.

As the sequencing template, cDNA was produced by extracting RNA and reverse transcribing it. Sequenced by immunoSEQ multiplex PCR; TCRdb stores in-frame clones only, minus some. The repertoire holds approximately 140,000 clones, with approximately 45% as singletons. In alopecia areata patients, both lesional scalp punch biopsies and peripheral blood were collected. PBMCs yielded sorted CD4+ and CD8+ T cells. This clone was seen a few times. The V segment lost 5 bases and the J segment 0 bases; nucleotides outside the gene matches: 3. This CDR3 has 13 residues. Germline V gene sequence: CDR1 GTSNPN, CDR2 SVGIG (reference sequence).

This chain connects TRBV30 to TRBJ1-1; 7 nucleotides align to TRBD1. The material sequenced was CD4+ T cells sorted from blood. The clonotype was recovered from a human donor with alopecia areata. The CDR3 loop reads CAWGGQLNTEAFF. CDR3 in DNA: TGTGCCTGGGGGGGACAGTTGAACACTGAAGCTTTCTTT.